This T cell receptor beta chain was captured by sequencing in a study of TIL therapy for anti-PD-1-resistant metastatic lung cancer. Study as a whole: Most patients had lung adenocarcinoma; a handful of tumors were EGFR-mutant, two ALK-rearranged; half smoked currently or formerly. By whole-exome sequencing, median non-synonymous tumor mutation burden was around 1.5 mutations per megabase.

CDR3 size: 14 residues. The V gene's germline CDR1 is SGHVS and CDR2 FQNEAQ. V trimming: 6 bases; J trimming: 5 bases; junction bases outside the gene matches: 9. The time point here: pre-treatment sample, taken before nivolumab and TIL therapy. The libraries were made with immunoSEQ v3. Each library reached 1.5 million to 2.5 million read pairs, or about 4.5-6.5 million at deep level. Using immunoSEQ multiplex PCR, the repertoire was profiled, and TCRdb retains in-frame clones only, with some absent. In the table there are about 59,000 clones, over 70% of which are singletons. The TCR comes from a person between 30 and 79 years old with non-small cell lung cancer. The chain joins TRBV7-8 to TRBJ2-7, with 8 bases identical to TRBD1. Specimen: blood, collected at baseline. Here the CDR3 DNA reads TGTGCCAGCAGGCCCAGGGGGCGGGTTGACGAGCAGTACTTC. Its translation is CASRPRGRVDEQYF.